The rows below give T cell receptor beta chains drawn from one sample of a study of blood T cell repertoires in COVID-19. This table comes from immunoSEQ multiplex PCR, and its TCRdb copy is limited to in-frame clones, with some not included. The sample lists about 230,000 clones; around 83% were seen once. Sequenced material: peripheral blood. These receptors were collected from a woman in her forties or fifties with acute or convalescent COVID-19. CDR3s include the opening cysteine and the closing phenylalanine or tryptophan. The order of the fields is J gene, clone size, V gene, D gene, CDR3 protein, CDR3 DNA. The D gene is left open where the match is weak. A clone size is listed for some rows: how often the clone was seen (once, few, many), or a class if it is expanded.

j_gene: TRBJ2-5
abundance: once
v_gene: TRBV6-1
d_gene: TRBD2
CDR3aa: CASSEARVAGYQETQYF
CDR3nt: TGTGCCAGCAGTGAAGCCAGGGTAGCGGGGTACCAAGAGACCCAGTACTTC

j_gene: TRBJ1-5
abundance: -
v_gene: TRBV12-3/TRBV12-4
d_gene: -
CDR3aa: CASSDQGGQPQHF
CDR3nt: TGTGCCAGCAGTGATCAGGGAGGTCAGCCCCAGCATTTT

j_gene: TRBJ2-5
abundance: -
v_gene: TRBV9
d_gene: TRBD2
CDR3aa: CASSVLGLAGGETQYF
CDR3nt: TGTGCCAGCAGCGTACTGGGACTAGCGGGGGGGGAGACCCAGTACTTC

j_gene: TRBJ1-1
abundance: -
v_gene: TRBV30
d_gene: -
CDR3aa: CAWSGPGNTEAFF
CDR3nt: TGTGCCTGGAGTGGCCCGGGGAACACTGAAGCTTTCTTT

j_gene: TRBJ1-5
abundance: -
v_gene: TRBV27
d_gene: -
CDR3aa: CASTMGGAGQPQHF
CDR3nt: TGTGCCAGCACCATGGGGGGAGCGGGCCAGCCCCAGCATTTT

j_gene: TRBJ1-3
abundance: once
v_gene: TRBV6-5
d_gene: -
CDR3aa: CASARGSVGNTIYF
CDR3nt: TGTGCCAGCGCTAGGGGTTCTGTCGGAAACACCATATATTTT

j_gene: TRBJ2-2
abundance: -
v_gene: TRBV9
d_gene: TRBD2
CDR3aa: CASSKTPGGGAVTGELFF
CDR3nt: TGTGCCAGCAGCAAGACCCCTGGCGGGGGGGCGGTCACCGGGGAGCTGTTTTTT

j_gene: TRBJ1-1
abundance: few
v_gene: TRBV2
d_gene: -
CDR3aa: CASSESGITEAFF
CDR3nt: TGTGCCAGCAGTGAAAGCGGCATCACTGAAGCTTTCTTT

j_gene: TRBJ2-7
abundance: once
v_gene: TRBV7-6
d_gene: -
CDR3aa: CASSLSHVGRGYEQYF
CDR3nt: TGTGCCAGCAGCTTAAGCCATGTTGGCAGGGGCTACGAGCAGTACTTC

j_gene: TRBJ2-2
abundance: -
v_gene: TRBV4-1
d_gene: -
CDR3aa: CASSQGALSLTNTGELFF
CDR3nt: TGCGCCAGCAGCCAAGGCGCGCTGTCCTTAACGAACACCGGGGAGCTGTTTTTT

j_gene: TRBJ2-7
abundance: few
v_gene: TRBV7-2
d_gene: -
CDR3aa: CASSLIGTSYEQYF
CDR3nt: TGTGCCAGCAGCTTAATTGGGACTTCCTACGAGCAGTACTTC

j_gene: TRBJ2-7
abundance: once
v_gene: TRBV15
d_gene: TRBD1
CDR3aa: CATSRGGTGVLEQYF
CDR3nt: TGTGCCACCAGCAGAGGGGGGACAGGTGTTCTGGAGCAGTACTTC

j_gene: TRBJ2-7
abundance: -
v_gene: TRBV7-2
d_gene: TRBD2
CDR3aa: CASSGGTSGYEQYF
CDR3nt: TGTGCCAGCAGCGGCGGGACTAGCGGGTACGAGCAGTACTTC

j_gene: TRBJ1-2
abundance: -
v_gene: TRBV5-1
d_gene: TRBD1
CDR3aa: CASSFQGQGSGYTF
CDR3nt: TGCGCCAGCAGCTTCCAGGGACAGGGATCTGGCTACACCTTC

j_gene: TRBJ1-2
abundance: -
v_gene: TRBV11-2
d_gene: -
CDR3aa: CASSGLGGYGYTF
CDR3nt: TGTGCCAGCAGCGGTCTAGGGGGTTATGGCTACACCTTC

j_gene: TRBJ1-3
abundance: -
v_gene: TRBV15
d_gene: -
CDR3aa: CATSRDQGNTIYF
CDR3nt: TGTGCCACCAGCAGAGATCAGGGAAACACCATATATTTT

j_gene: TRBJ2-2
abundance: -
v_gene: TRBV5-5
d_gene: TRBD2
CDR3aa: CASSFLAGGNTGELFF
CDR3nt: TGTGCCAGCAGCTTCCTAGCGGGGGGGAACACCGGGGAGCTGTTTTTT

j_gene: TRBJ2-6
abundance: -
v_gene: TRBV19
d_gene: -
CDR3aa: CASSIDAETSGANVLTF
CDR3nt: TGTGCCAGTAGTATAGATGCGGAAACCTCTGGGGCCAACGTCCTGACTTTC

j_gene: TRBJ2-7
abundance: -
v_gene: TRBV27
d_gene: -
CDR3aa: CASSPHGGISYEQYF
CDR3nt: TGTGCCAGCAGTCCCCATGGAGGGATCTCCTACGAGCAGTACTTC

j_gene: TRBJ2-7
abundance: -
v_gene: TRBV27
d_gene: TRBD1
CDR3aa: CASSDRTGPYEQYF
CDR3nt: TGTGCCAGCAGTGACAGGACAGGCCCCTACGAGCAGTACTTC

j_gene: TRBJ2-7
abundance: -
v_gene: TRBV7-9
d_gene: -
CDR3aa: CASSPLYEQYF
CDR3nt: TGTGCCAGCAGCCCCCTCTACGAGCAGTACTTC

j_gene: TRBJ1-5
abundance: few
v_gene: TRBV4-1
d_gene: TRBD1
CDR3aa: CASSPDRDQPQHF
CDR3nt: TGCGCCAGCAGCCCCGACAGGGATCAGCCCCAGCATTTT

j_gene: TRBJ2-7
abundance: -
v_gene: TRBV7-2
d_gene: -
CDR3aa: CASSLSRSVRGTAYEQYF
CDR3nt: TGTGCCAGCAGCTTAAGTCGATCAGTTAGGGGGACGGCCTACGAGCAGTACTTC

j_gene: TRBJ1-6
abundance: few
v_gene: TRBV9
d_gene: TRBD1
CDR3aa: CASTSSGTENSPLHF
CDR3nt: TGTGCCAGCACCTCCTCCGGGACAGAAAATTCACCCCTCCACTTT

j_gene: TRBJ2-1
abundance: -
v_gene: TRBV18
d_gene: -
CDR3aa: CASSPWGDNEQFF
CDR3nt: TGTGCCAGCTCACCATGGGGGGACAATGAGCAGTTCTTC

j_gene: TRBJ1-2
abundance: -
v_gene: TRBV4-2
d_gene: -
CDR3aa: CASSPYRGDFGYTF
CDR3nt: TGTGCCAGCAGCCCTTATCGGGGGGATTTTGGCTACACCTTC

j_gene: TRBJ1-3
abundance: -
v_gene: TRBV7-9
d_gene: TRBD1
CDR3aa: CASSPGGDGNTIYF
CDR3nt: TGTGCCAGCAGCCCAGGGGGCGACGGAAACACCATATATTTT

j_gene: TRBJ1-2
abundance: -
v_gene: TRBV5-1
d_gene: -
CDR3aa: CASSVEGNGYTF
CDR3nt: TGCGCCAGCAGCGTGGAGGGGAATGGCTACACCTTC

j_gene: TRBJ1-5
abundance: -
v_gene: TRBV7-2
d_gene: TRBD1
CDR3aa: CASSIGTGDNQPQHF
CDR3nt: TGTGCCAGCAGCATTGGGACAGGGGACAATCAGCCCCAGCATTTT

j_gene: TRBJ2-5
abundance: -
v_gene: TRBV28
d_gene: TRBD2
CDR3aa: CATTRTSGQETQYF
CDR3nt: TGTGCCACCACACGGACTAGCGGACAAGAGACCCAGTACTTC

j_gene: TRBJ1-5
abundance: -
v_gene: TRBV5-1
d_gene: TRBD1
CDR3aa: CASSLGQGTQPQHF
CDR3nt: TGCGCCAGCAGCTTAGGACAGGGGACTCAGCCCCAGCATTTT

j_gene: TRBJ2-3
abundance: -
v_gene: TRBV19
d_gene: TRBD2
CDR3aa: CASSIDPLASGSTDTQYF
CDR3nt: TGTGCCAGTAGTATAGATCCCCTGGCTAGCGGGAGTACAGATACGCAGTATTTT

j_gene: TRBJ2-7
abundance: once
v_gene: TRBV6-1
d_gene: -
CDR3aa: CASSEAPLYEQYF
CDR3nt: TGTGCCAGCAGTGAAGCCCCCCTTTACGAGCAGTACTTC

j_gene: TRBJ2-3
abundance: -
v_gene: TRBV2
d_gene: -
CDR3aa: CASSEAPSRPGTQYF
CDR3nt: TGTGCCAGCAGTGAAGCTCCCAGCCGGCCAGGCACGCAGTATTTT

j_gene: TRBJ2-7
abundance: -
v_gene: TRBV9
d_gene: TRBD2
CDR3aa: CASSLDGRVFDEQYF
CDR3nt: TGTGCCAGCAGCCTCGATGGGAGGGTTTTCGACGAGCAGTACTTC

j_gene: TRBJ1-4
abundance: -
v_gene: TRBV3-1/TRBV3-2
d_gene: -
CDR3aa: CASSPQRVPTNEKLFF
CDR3nt: TGTGCCAGCAGCCCGCAACGGGTCCCCACTAATGAAAAACTGTTTTTT

j_gene: TRBJ1-4
abundance: -
v_gene: TRBV6-5
d_gene: -
CDR3aa: CASTWGGQNEKLFF
CDR3nt: TGTGCCAGCACCTGGGGGGGGCAAAATGAAAAACTGTTTTTT

j_gene: TRBJ2-1
abundance: -
v_gene: TRBV29-1
d_gene: TRBD1
CDR3aa: CSVATGGVEQFF
CDR3nt: TGCAGCGTAGCGACAGGGGGAGTTGAGCAGTTCTTC

j_gene: TRBJ2-1
abundance: -
v_gene: TRBV5-1
d_gene: -
CDR3aa: CASRGGANEQFF
CDR3nt: TGCGCCAGCAGAGGGGGGGCGAATGAGCAGTTCTTC

j_gene: TRBJ2-1
abundance: -
v_gene: TRBV28
d_gene: TRBD2
CDR3aa: CASSFPRLAGYSYNEQFF
CDR3nt: TGTGCCAGCAGTTTTCCGAGACTAGCGGGATACTCTTACAATGAGCAGTTCTTC

j_gene: TRBJ1-1
abundance: -
v_gene: TRBV23-1
d_gene: TRBD1
CDR3aa: CASSQGTGPRDTEAFF
CDR3nt: TGCGCCAGCAGTCAGGGGACAGGGCCTCGGGACACTGAAGCTTTCTTT

j_gene: TRBJ1-4
abundance: -
v_gene: TRBV11-2
d_gene: -
CDR3aa: CASSLGTGTYEKLFF
CDR3nt: TGTGCCAGCAGCTTAGGCACAGGAACTTATGAAAAACTGTTTTTT

j_gene: TRBJ1-1
abundance: -
v_gene: TRBV18
d_gene: -
CDR3aa: CASSPRQTDNTEAFF
CDR3nt: TGTGCCAGCTCACCACGACAGACCGATAACACTGAAGCTTTCTTT

j_gene: TRBJ2-7
abundance: -
v_gene: TRBV28
d_gene: TRBD1
CDR3aa: CASSSGTGNIYEQYF
CDR3nt: TGTGCCAGCAGTTCCGGGACAGGGAATATTTACGAGCAGTACTTC

j_gene: TRBJ1-2
abundance: few
v_gene: TRBV28
d_gene: -
CDR3aa: CASSLFRPPNYGYTF
CDR3nt: TGTGCCAGCAGTTTATTCAGGCCTCCTAACTATGGCTACACCTTC

j_gene: TRBJ2-7
abundance: -
v_gene: TRBV6-5
d_gene: TRBD2
CDR3aa: CASSLSGKVVEQYF
CDR3nt: TGTGCCAGCAGTCTTAGCGGGAAGGTCGTCGAGCAGTACTTC

j_gene: TRBJ2-5
abundance: -
v_gene: TRBV19
d_gene: TRBD1
CDR3aa: CASSRDRQETQYF
CDR3nt: TGTGCCAGTAGTAGGGACAGACAAGAGACCCAGTACTTC